A single TCR beta chain is shown here with its context. V lost 0 bases, J lost 2 bases, and 13 bases lay in between. The length of the CDR3 is 16 residues. CDR1 is MNHEY, CDR2 SMNVEV, per germline (reference sequence). The sample comes from a study of CD8 T cells in Susac syndrome. Random hexamers served to reverse transcribe roughly 0.45 to 1 ug RNA. Each CDR3 protein is one row after TCRdb ran MiXCR on the immunoSEQ multiplex PCR reads. The table has around 150,000 distinct CDR3 sequences, approximately 95% seen once. This sequence joins TRBV27 and TRBJ1-1; D gene ambiguous. Source material: CD8+ T cells from PBMCs. This sequence originates from a human donor with Susac syndrome. CDR3 bases: TGTGCCAGCAGTTTATCTGAGGACGGGAAAAACACTGAAGCTTTCTTT. Its protein product is CASSLSEDGKNTEAFF.